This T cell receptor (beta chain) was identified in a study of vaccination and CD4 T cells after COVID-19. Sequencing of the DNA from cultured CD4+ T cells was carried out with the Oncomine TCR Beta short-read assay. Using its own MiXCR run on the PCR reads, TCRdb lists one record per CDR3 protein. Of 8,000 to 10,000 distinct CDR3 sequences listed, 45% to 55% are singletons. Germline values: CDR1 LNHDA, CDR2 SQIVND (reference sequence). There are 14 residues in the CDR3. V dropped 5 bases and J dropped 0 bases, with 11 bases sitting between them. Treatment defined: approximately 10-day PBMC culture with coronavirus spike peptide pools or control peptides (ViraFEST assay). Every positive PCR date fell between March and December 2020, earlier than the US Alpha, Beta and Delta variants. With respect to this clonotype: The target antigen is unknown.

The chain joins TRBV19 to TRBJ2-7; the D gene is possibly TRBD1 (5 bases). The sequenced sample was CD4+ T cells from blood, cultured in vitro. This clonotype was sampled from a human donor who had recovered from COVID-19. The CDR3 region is CASSPTDISYEQYF. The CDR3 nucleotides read TGTGCCAGTAGTCCGACGGACATCTCCTACGAGCAGTACTTC.